This T cell receptor (beta chain) was captured in a study of cytomegalovirus exposure and HLA in healthy donors. On the study more broadly: Prior work identified around 120 million unique TCR beta sequences in some 180 million T cells.

Remarks on this clone: No antigen is known for it.

Healthy donors of bone marrow made up the group. Germline V gene sequence: CDR1 SGHAT, CDR2 FQNNGV. Trimming took 2 bases from V and 6 from J, leaving 8 bases between them. The CDR3 is made up of 13 amino acids. 13 Jbeta primers and 60 Vbeta primers were used for the PCR. Repertoires were generated with immunoSEQ multiplex PCR, while TCRdb's copy carries only in-frame clones and drops some. The data contain about 190,000 clones, about four fifths of them singletons. Whole-study findings and limits: The study found most TCR sequences rare, yet found some public TCRs in many donors. Analysis performed later found around 15,000 TCR beta sequences associated with HLA alleles at 0.05 false discovery rate.

This TCR came from a woman aged 40 to 50 in good health and CMV-seronegative. The sequenced material came from PBMCs. The chain has TRBV11-2 and TRBJ1-5; no clear D gene. The CDR3 is CASSLKRSQPQHF. CDR3 nucleotide sequence: TGTGCCAGCAGCTTAAAACGGAGTCAGCCCCAGCATTTT.